Sequencing of this T cell receptor beta chain was carried out in a study of T cells after yellow fever vaccination. Study information: Libraries from low-cell-number fractions were prepared with the SMART-Seq v4 Ultra Low Input RNA kit.

The study made its TCR cDNA through 5'RACE template switching. That step introduced a universal primer site along with UMIs. MiXCR, run by TCRdb on the 5' RACE reads, gives a single entry per CDR3 protein. The sample lists about 170,000 distinct CDR3 sequences, 9.5% to 11% occurring once. The CDR3 extends over 12 amino acids. Trimming pared 0 bases from V and 11 bases from J, leaving 10 bases between. Germline CDR1 and CDR2: SGHTA and FQGNSA. For this clonotype: What it binds is not known.

Whole-study findings and limits: Reappearing after the booster were most of the clones from primary vaccination (less than 98% CD4, 85% to 90% CD8).

The chain couples TRBV7-2 to TRBJ1-1; D not certain. The clonotype was recovered from a man aged 18 to 30 who received the YFV17D yellow fever vaccine. The source was CD8+ T cells sorted from PBMCs, collected 15 days after the yellow fever booster vaccination. Here the CDR3 DNA reads TGTGCCAGCAGCTTAGCCGCCACAGAGGCTTTCTTT. It is translated as CASSLAATEAFF. Variable domain in full (rest from reference TRBV7-2 and TRBJ1-1): GAGVSQSPSNKVTEKGKDVELRCDPISGHTALYWYRQSLGQGLEFLIYFQGNSAPDKSGLPSDRFSAERTGGSVSTLTIQRTQQEDSAVYLCASSLAATEAFFGQGTRLTVV.